The 28 T cell receptor beta chains below were found in one sample sequenced in a study of cytotoxic CD8 clonotypes in ibrutinib-treated CLL. Here immunoSEQ multiplex PCR was the method, and the copy in TCRdb shows in-frame clones only, minus some. The table has about 310,000 clones, about 80% seen once. This material consisted of PBMCs, taken before ibrutinib treatment. Receptors were obtained from a human donor with chronic lymphocytic leukemia.

The chain employs TRBV9 and TRBJ2-7; D might be TRBD2 (6 bases). This CDR3 spans 15 amino acids. Deletions cut 0 bases from V and 4 bases from J, with 14 bases between. Germline loops: CDR1 SGDLS, CDR2 YYNGEE. CDR3 nucleotide sequence: TGTGCCAGCAGCGTAGGCGGGACTTACGTGTACGAGCAGTACTTC. Amino acids: CASSVGGTYVYEQYF.

The chain carries TRBV5-1 and TRBJ1-1, with D perhaps TRBD1 (6 bases). Trimming left V 1 base short and J 0 bases short, with 16 bases between. Per the germline V gene, CDR1 is SGHRS and CDR2 is YFSETQ. The CDR3 length is 17 residues. CDR3 in amino acids: CASSLFPPGVMNTEAFF. CDR3 nucleotide sequence: TGCGCCAGCAGCTTGTTCCCCCCAGGGGTCATGAACACTGAAGCTTTCTTT. The whole variable domain, remainder taken from reference TRBV5-1 and TRBJ1-1, is KAGVTQTPRYLIKTRGQQVTLSCSPISGHRSVSWYQQTPGQGLQFLFEYFSETQRNKGNFPGRFSGRQFSNSRSEMNVSTLELGDSALYLCASSLFPPGVMNTEAFFGQGTRLTVV.

This chain joins TRBV30 and TRBJ2-1; TRBD1 might be the D (6 bases). Germline V gene sequence: CDR1 GTSNPN, CDR2 SVGIG (reference sequence). V shed 2 bases and J shed 6 bases, with 20 bases lying between them. The CDR3 length is 16 residues. The CDR3 DNA is TGTGCCTGGAGTCCCCCACAGGGACGTCGGCGCAATGAGCAGTTCTTC. Translating it yields CAWSPPQGRRRNEQFF. Drawing the rest from reference TRBV30 and TRBJ2-1, the complete variable domain is SQTIHQWPATLVQPVGSPLSLECTVEGTSNPNLYWYRQAAGRGLQLLFYSVGIGQISSEVPQNLSASRPQDRQFILSSKKLLLSDSGFYLCAWSPPQGRRRNEQFFGPGTRLTVL.

This clone was counted at least ten times. The chain is built from TRBV7-6 and TRBJ2-7, with D tentatively TRBD1 (6 bases). The CDR3 has 13 residues. The germline gives CDR1 SGHVS, CDR2 FNYEAQ. Trimming left V 5 bases short and J 3 bases short, with 11 bases between. CDR3 sequence: CASSHTGIYEQYF. CDR3 DNA sequence: TGTGCCAGCAGCCATACAGGGATCTACGAGCAGTACTTC.

This chain's CDR3 is CASSELASGELFF. The CDR3 nucleotides are TGCGCCAGCAGTGAGTTGGCTAGCGGGGAGCTGTTTTTT. This chain links TRBV10-2 with TRBJ2-2; D remains ambiguous. Germline CDR1 reads WSHSY; CDR2 reads SAAADI. V lost 1 base and J lost 7, with 7 bases in between. The CDR3 is 13 residues long.

The chain combines TRBV12-5 with TRBJ1-3; the match to TRBD1 covers 8 bases. With 2 bases clipped from V and 0 bases from J, the junction kept 9 bases outside the gene matches. Per the germline V gene, CDR1 is LGHNT and CDR2 is FRNRAP. This CDR3 is 18 amino acids long. CDR3 nucleotides: TGTGCTAGTGGTTTGCCAAGGACAGGGATGAACTCTGGAAACACCATATATTTT. This gives the protein CASGLPRTGMNSGNTIYF.

This chain connects TRBV7-9 to TRBJ2-3, with D possibly being TRBD1 (5 bases). The germline V gene has CDR1 SEHNR and CDR2 FQNEAQ (reference sequence). The CDR3 sequence is 15 residues long. Trimming shortened V by 5 bases and J by 3 bases, and 15 bases separated the two germline ends. CDR3 sequence (DNA): TGTGCCAGCAGCCCAGCAGGGTTTAAGACAGATACGCAGTATTTT. Protein product: CASSPAGFKTDTQYF.

J is TRBJ1-4 and V is TRBV28; 9 bases match TRBD1. Germline V gene sequence: CDR1 MDHEN, CDR2 SYDVKM. The CDR3 loop spans 20 amino acids. Unmatched junction bases numbered 17, after V lost 6 bases and J lost 0 bases. CDR3 protein: CASSGQGLGVVQATNEKLFF. CDR3 in DNA: TGTGCCAGCAGCGGACAGGGGCTGGGAGTAGTTCAAGCAACTAATGAAAAACTGTTTTTT.

The CDR3: CASSSAAIITGELFF. The CDR3 DNA sequence: TGTGCCAGCAGCTCAGCCGCGATCATAACCGGGGAGCTGTTTTTT. This chain uses TRBV7-2 with TRBJ2-2, with D hard to call. The CDR3 spans 15 residues. Germline lookup yields CDR1 SGHTA and CDR2 FQGNSA. Trimming stripped 4 bases from V and 5 bases from J, with 14 bases between.

The rearrangement links TRBV7-8 to TRBJ2-3; no clear D. CDR1 and CDR2 from the germline V gene are SGHVS and FQNEAQ. This CDR3 has 12 amino acids. The V end was cut by 1 base, the J end by 8 bases, with 7 bases between. Here the CDR3 DNA reads TGTGCCAGCAGCTTAGTGGGCGGTACGCAGTATTTT. Encoded protein: CASSLVGGTQYF.

Only one count was recorded for this clone. The rearrangement links TRBV10-3 to TRBJ1-3; D unclear. This CDR3 spans 13 amino acids. The V gene lost 10 bases and the J gene lost 1 base, with 11 bases spanning the gap. Germline CDR1 is ENHRY and CDR2 is SYGVKD. CDR3 residues: CATTPDSGNTIYF. CDR3 DNA: TGTGCCACCACCCCGGATTCTGGAAACACCATATATTTT.

The chain combines TRBV11-2 with TRBJ2-3, with TRBD2 matching over 11 bases. Germline CDR1 reads SGHAT; CDR2 reads FQNNGV. Unmatched junction bases numbered 7, after V lost 6 bases and J lost 5 bases. The CDR3 has 15 residues. CDR3 sequence (DNA): TGTGCCAGCAGTCAGACTAGCGGGAAGGAAGATACGCAGTATTTT. This sequence encodes CASSQTSGKEDTQYF.

The V and J genes are TRBV7-2 and TRBJ1-1; perhaps TRBD1 as D (6 bases). V gave up 5 bases and J gave up 5 bases, with 15 bases separating them. The germline V gene has CDR1 SGHTA and CDR2 FQGNSA. The CDR3 runs to 14 residues. CDR3 residues: CASSPQGLRTEAFF. CDR3 DNA: TGTGCCAGCAGCCCACAGGGTCTGCGGACTGAAGCTTTCTTT. The entire variable domain, with the rest obtained from reference TRBV7-2 and TRBJ1-1, is as follows: GAGVSQSPSNKVTEKGKDVELRCDPISGHTALYWYRQSLGQGLEFLIYFQGNSAPDKSGLPSDRFSAERTGGSVSTLTIQRTQQEDSAVYLCASSPQGLRTEAFFGQGTRLTVV.

This chain connects TRBV9 to TRBJ2-7, with 10 bases that match TRBD1. This CDR3 region has 17 residues. The ends lost 3 bases at V and 6 bases at J; junction bases unmatched: 15. Germline V gene lookup returns CDR1 SGDLS and CDR2 YYNGEE. The CDR3 coding sequence is TGTGCCAGCAGCGCTCATTCCGGGACAGGGGTTTTAATCGAGCAGTACTTC. Translating gives CASSAHSGTGVLIEQYF.

V usage is TRBV4-2 and J usage is TRBJ2-1; D might be TRBD2 (5 bases). Trimming left V 0 bases short and J 6 bases short, with 12 bases between. Germline loops: CDR1 LGHNA, CDR2 YNFKEQ. The CDR3 covers 15 residues. CDR3: CASSQDLTGFNEQFF. For the CDR3, the DNA is TGTGCCAGCAGCCAAGATCTTACGGGATTCAATGAGCAGTTCTTC.

This clone was seen a single time. CDR3 coding DNA: TGTGCCAGCAGCCAACAGGGAATTTATGGCTACACCTTC. Protein: CASSQQGIYGYTF. The J gene is TRBJ1-2, the V gene TRBV5-4; weak D call: TRBD1 (6 bases). V lost 4 bases and J lost 5, with 12 bases in between. The germline V gene has CDR1 SGHNT and CDR2 YYREEE (reference sequence). The CDR3 runs to 13 residues.

CDR3 loop: CASSSDPVRRRFDTEAFF. The CDR3 nucleotides read TGTGCCAGCAGCTCAGACCCCGTGAGACGGAGGTTTGACACTGAAGCTTTCTTT. The rearrangement joins TRBV7-2 to TRBJ1-1, with D uncertain. This CDR3 is 18 amino acids long. CDR1 SGHTA and CDR2 FQGNSA come from the germline V gene. V lost 4 bases to trimming and J lost 3 bases, with 24 bases between them.

In this sample, this clone turned up a few times. The chain links TRBV19 to TRBJ1-5, with TRBD1 matching over 9 bases. The CDR3 runs to 15 residues. Trimming removed 4 bases from V and 0 bases from J; junction bases left unmatched: 1. Germline CDR1 reads LNHDA; CDR2 reads SQIVND (reference sequence). Written as DNA, the CDR3 is TGTGCCAGTAGTACGACAGGGGGTAGCAATCAGCCCCAGCATTTT. As protein: CASSTTGGSNQPQHF.

The J gene is TRBJ1-2, the V gene TRBV7-2; TRBD1 matches at 8 bases. V shed 4 bases and J 6 bases; nucleotides not matched to a gene: 10. This CDR3 spans 15 amino acids. Germline V CDR1 and CDR2: SGHTA, FQGNSA. The CDR3 sequence: CASSSRTGTEDGYTF. The CDR3 DNA is TGTGCCAGCAGCTCTCGGACAGGGACAGAAGATGGCTACACCTTC.

The genes are TRBV9 and TRBJ2-1, with 8 bases lining up with TRBD1. Germline CDR1 SGDLS, CDR2 YYNGEE. This CDR3 comprises 14 residues. The V gene end was trimmed by 0 bases and the J gene end by 7 bases; junction bases not matched to a gene: 3. The CDR3 region is CASSVEQGVNEQFF. For the CDR3, the DNA is TGTGCCAGCAGCGTAGAACAGGGGGTAAATGAGCAGTTCTTC.

The J gene is TRBJ2-7, the V gene TRBV18; D perhaps matches TRBD1 (5 bases). This CDR3 has 15 residues. Germline V gene lookup returns CDR1 KGHSH and CDR2 LQKENI. V was trimmed by 1 base and J by 2 bases, leaving 12 bases between them. This CDR3 is CASSPRDSYPYEQYF. In nucleotides, the CDR3 is TGTGCCAGCTCACCACGAGACAGCTATCCCTACGAGCAGTACTTC.

The chain couples TRBV5-6 to TRBJ1-3; 8 nucleotides match TRBD1. The CDR3 is 16 amino acids. Germline trimming cut 7 bases from V and 1 base from J; bases unmatched to any gene: 10. Germline V gene lookup returns CDR1 SGHDT and CDR2 YYEEEE. The CDR3 nucleotides read TGTGCCAGCCAGACCGACAGGGGTTGGTCTGGAAACACCATATATTTT. Amino acid sequence: CASQTDRGWSGNTIYF.

The chain has TRBV9 and TRBJ2-1; 10 positions agree with TRBD2. CDR1 is SGDLS and CDR2 is YYNGEE in the germline V gene. The V gene end was trimmed by 0 bases and the J gene end by 6 bases; junction bases not matched to a gene: 9. The CDR3 has 17 residues. The CDR3 protein is CASSVDPSGSIGNEQFF. The DNA for the CDR3 is TGTGCCAGCAGCGTAGATCCTAGCGGGAGTATCGGCAATGAGCAGTTCTTC.

The chain joins TRBV28 to TRBJ2-1, with a weak D call TRBD2 (6 bases). V shed 6 bases and J shed 3 bases, with 15 bases lying between them. CDR1 is MDHEN and CDR2 is SYDVKM in the germline V gene. The CDR3 is 15 residues long. CDR3: CASSETSIGYNEQFF. The CDR3 DNA sequence: TGTGCCAGCAGCGAGACTAGTATCGGCTACAATGAGCAGTTCTTC.

The V call is TRBV5-6, the J call TRBJ1-5, with no clear D. The CDR3 has 15 residues. Trimming pared 2 bases from V and 3 bases from J, leaving 12 bases between. CDR1 SGHDT and CDR2 YYEEEE come from the germline V gene. The CDR3 protein is CASSFGTAINQPQHF. CDR3 coding DNA: TGTGCCAGCAGCTTCGGAACGGCCATCAATCAGCCCCAGCATTTT.

The chain combines TRBV6-5 with TRBJ2-2; a possible D gene is TRBD1 (6 bases). V was shortened by 4 bases and J by 7 bases, with 13 bases between the two germline ends. This CDR3 contains 14 residues. The germline gives CDR1 MNHEY, CDR2 SVGAGI. CDR3 in DNA: TGTGCCAGCAGTTGGGACACCGGAGGCGGGGAGCTGTTTTTT. Translating gives CASSWDTGGGELFF.

The rearrangement joins TRBV7-9 to TRBJ2-7, with D maybe TRBD2 (5 bases). Trimming took off 1 base at V and 0 bases at J, with 13 bases between the two ends. The CDR3 is made up of 16 amino acids. From germline, CDR1 is SEHNR and CDR2 FQNEAQ (reference sequence). CDR3 DNA sequence: TGTGCCAGCAGCTTAGGTGCTAGCCAACTCTCCTACGAGCAGTACTTC. Protein product: CASSLGASQLSYEQYF.

The chain uses TRBV25-1 and TRBJ2-5; D call uncertain. V lost 4 bases to trimming and J lost 5 bases, with 8 bases between them. The V gene's germline CDR1 is MGHDK and CDR2 SYGVNS. The CDR3 runs 12 residues. CDR3 in DNA: TGTGCCAGCAGTGTTGTAGGGGAGACCCAGTACTTC. It codes for CASSVVGETQYF.